This entry describes one T cell receptor beta chain. The antigen is undetermined. This specimen belongs to a study of CD8+CD57+ T cells in acquired aplastic anemia. Study results and caveats: There were 25 to 30 CD8+ CDR3 sequences that occurred in both patients and controls.

The use of genomic DNA as template underpinned the TCR beta VDJ and CDR3 profiling. MiXCR, applied by TCRdb to the reads, yields one record per CDR3 protein. The table lists over 150,000 distinct CDR3 sequences, 71% of them singletons. Only patients with CD8+CD57+ cell expansion on flow cytometry were chosen for sequencing. The diagnosis in all patients was severe acquired aplastic anemia. Between the trimmed V and J ends, which lost 3 bases and 1 base, there was a span of 13 bases. From germline, CDR1 is MRHNA and CDR2 SNTAGT. The CDR3 is 16 residues long. V usage is TRBV6-4 and J usage is TRBJ1-5, with D perhaps matching TRBD1 (5 bases). The sample consisted of sorted CD4+, CD8+, or CD8+CD57+ T cells (not recorded which) from PBMCs. The source of this sequence is a human donor with aplastic anemia. The CDR3 DNA is TGTGCCAGCAGTGAGGCCGTAGAGGGGAGCAATCAGCCCCAGCATTTT. As protein: CASSEAVEGSNQPQHF.